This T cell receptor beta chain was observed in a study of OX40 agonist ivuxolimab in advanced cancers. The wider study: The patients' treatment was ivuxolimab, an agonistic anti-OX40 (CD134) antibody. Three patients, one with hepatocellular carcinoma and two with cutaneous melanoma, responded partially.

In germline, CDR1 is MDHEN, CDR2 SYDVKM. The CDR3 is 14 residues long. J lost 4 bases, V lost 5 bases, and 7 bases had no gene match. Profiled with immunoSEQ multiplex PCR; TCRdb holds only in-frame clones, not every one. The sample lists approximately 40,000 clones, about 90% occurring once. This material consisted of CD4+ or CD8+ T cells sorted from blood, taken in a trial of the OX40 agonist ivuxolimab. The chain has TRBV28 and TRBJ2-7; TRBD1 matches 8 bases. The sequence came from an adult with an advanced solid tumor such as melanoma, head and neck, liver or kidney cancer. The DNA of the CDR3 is TGTGCCAGCAGTGCGTGGACAGGGAATTACGAGCAGTACTTC. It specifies CASSAWTGNYEQYF.